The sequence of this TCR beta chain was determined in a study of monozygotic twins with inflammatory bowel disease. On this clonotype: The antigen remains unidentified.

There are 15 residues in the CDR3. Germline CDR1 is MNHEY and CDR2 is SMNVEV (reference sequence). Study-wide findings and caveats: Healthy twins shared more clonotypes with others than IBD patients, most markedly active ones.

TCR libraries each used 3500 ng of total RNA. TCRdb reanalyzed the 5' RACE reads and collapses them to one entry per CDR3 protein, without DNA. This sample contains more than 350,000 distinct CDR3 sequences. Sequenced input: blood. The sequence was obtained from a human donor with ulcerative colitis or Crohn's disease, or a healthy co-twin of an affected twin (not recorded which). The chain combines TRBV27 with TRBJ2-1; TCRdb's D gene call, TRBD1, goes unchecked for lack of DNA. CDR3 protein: CASSPGASSYNEQFF.